This T cell receptor beta chain is from a study of blood T cells in healthy people across ages. Germline V gene lookup returns CDR1 MNHEY and CDR2 SMNVEV (reference sequence). The CDR3 totals 13 residues. The V end lost 2 bases, the J end lost 3 bases, and 8 bases lay between the germline ends. Sample-barcoded 5' priming and a J-beta primer mix drove a second PCR of about 7 to 12 cycles. One entry per CDR3 protein results from TCRdb running MiXCR on the 5' RACE reads. The sample contains some 1.8 million distinct CDR3 sequences, approximately 39% of which appear only once. In this sample, this clonotype turned up a few times. The antigen is not known. Findings and caveats of the study: Estimates of total diversity, which came from one million sequenced T cells, were considered to be underestimates. When set beside aged donors, long-lived donors presented more naive CD4+ cells and higher diversity.

Russia was home to the donors, healthy Caucasian individuals aged roughly 6 to 90. Per individual sample, total RNA of at least 6 micrograms was extracted. The V gene is TRBV27, the J gene TRBJ2-7; D unresolved. The clonotype comes from a human donor in good health. Sequencing used blood. CDR3 DNA: TGTGCCAGCAGTTTAGATGGGGTCTACGAGCAGTACTTC. This sequence encodes CASSLDGVYEQYF.